This paragraph reports one T cell receptor (beta chain). Its antigen is currently not known. No base quality information exists; no much larger clone differs at one position. The immunoSEQ Assay, a bias-controlled multiplex PCR, was used to amplify TCRbeta CDR3 regions from genomic DNA. From the authors' description of their analysis: The number of nucleated cells in each sample was estimated from the amplification of reference gene primers within the assay. To quantify the absolute abundance of each unique TCRbeta CDR3 rearrangement, sequence reads were collapsed and filtered. For each sample, productive Simpson clonality was calculated as the square root of Simpson's diversity index over productive rearrangements. Entries here come from immuneACCESS through TCRdb and include only in-frame sequences with V and J called. Some clones fail to appear in such tables; in the studies checked, an unresolved V gene covers under half of the shortfall, and the cause of the remainder is unknown. V and J calls plus clone size are reproduced from that table; the DNA served to infer D and trimming. This sample lists around 160,000 clones; about four fifths were detected once. Of the sample, approximately 14% falls within the top ten clones.

This record belongs to a study of blood T cell repertoires in COVID-19 (dated by TCRdb to the early 2020s). With regard to the full study: Collaborator samples came from the United States, Italy and Spain and covered acute and convalescent phases of COVID-19. The prospective study material was composed of cDNA or gDNA derived from T cells, B-cell-depleted T cells, or PBMCs. Subjects who had been exposed to COVID-19, were actively infected with it, or had recovered from it provided the deeply sampled blood TCRbeta repertoires that made up the dataset. The repertoires were released in a freely available public database meant as a resource for research on the immune response to SARS-CoV-2. Samples were obtained from the ongoing ImmuneRACE study (first 160 participants) and from some 1,200 subjects provided by 6 global collaborators. Sample metadata almost always included a de-identified subject ID, COVID-19 status, age in years and sex. Where HLA class I and class II types were available, the types were taken from metadata supplied by the sample provider, not from assay-based typing. Study-level results and caveats: The amount of clinical and demographic metadata varied by source and participant and was provided uncurated.

Collaborating institutions collected whole blood in K2EDTA tubes following their own protocols. For TCRbeta analysis, collaborators shipped samples as frozen whole blood, isolated PBMCs, or DNA extracted from either of those sample types. The TCR sequence derives from a woman aged 80 or over with acute or convalescent COVID-19. The sequenced material came from peripheral blood.

The DNA reads TGCAGCGTTGTACCTAGCGGGGGTTGGGACTACAATGAGCAGTTCTTC. Its protein product is CSVVPSGGWDYNEQFF. This sequence uses TRBV29-1 and TRBJ2-1; the junction holds 10 bases that match TRBD2. The CDR3 measures 16 amino acids from cysteine to phenylalanine. Only the CDR3 portion is preserved as DNA: 48 bases, with reading frame beginning at the first base. As encoded in the germline V gene, CDR1 is SQVTM while CDR2 is ANQGSEA. Relative to germline, V is missing 4 bases and J is missing 3 bases, with 9 bases of the junction outside any gene match.